This TCR beta chain was documented in a study of T cells in Graves' hyperthyroidism and ophthalmopathy. Study results and limitations: Also found in blood were most expanded thyroid clonotypes above 0.001.

RNA transcripts gave rise to amplified TCR beta CDR3 regions. RT-PCR in the first round (using the HTBI primer set) targeted the TCR CDR3. From the multiplex PCR reads, TCRdb called clonotypes with MiXCR, one entry per CDR3 protein. The table includes about half a million distinct CDR3 sequences, about 20% detected once. Disease lasting under 3 months, a NOSPECS grade of at least 4, and a Clinical Activity Score of at least 3 were features of the ophthalmopathy patients. Together with thyroid ultrasound, orbital computed tomography, serum thyroxine and TRAb, clinical symptoms were used for diagnoses. From approximately 9.5 ml of fresh peripheral blood, PBMCs were isolated. This clonotype was picked up many times. The target antigen is unknown. Deletions cut 6 bases from V and 1 base from J, with 12 bases between. Germline V gene sequence: CDR1 LNHDA, CDR2 SQIVND (reference sequence). This CDR3 is built from 14 residues.

Material for sequencing was blood. The chain employs TRBV19 and TRBJ1-1, with a possible D match to TRBD1 (6 bases). The clonotype comes from a man aged 35-49 years with Graves' ophthalmopathy. The CDR3 DNA sequence: TGTGCCAGTAGCCCGCAGGGGACGAACACTGAAGCTTTCTTT. It yields the protein CASSPQGTNTEAFF.